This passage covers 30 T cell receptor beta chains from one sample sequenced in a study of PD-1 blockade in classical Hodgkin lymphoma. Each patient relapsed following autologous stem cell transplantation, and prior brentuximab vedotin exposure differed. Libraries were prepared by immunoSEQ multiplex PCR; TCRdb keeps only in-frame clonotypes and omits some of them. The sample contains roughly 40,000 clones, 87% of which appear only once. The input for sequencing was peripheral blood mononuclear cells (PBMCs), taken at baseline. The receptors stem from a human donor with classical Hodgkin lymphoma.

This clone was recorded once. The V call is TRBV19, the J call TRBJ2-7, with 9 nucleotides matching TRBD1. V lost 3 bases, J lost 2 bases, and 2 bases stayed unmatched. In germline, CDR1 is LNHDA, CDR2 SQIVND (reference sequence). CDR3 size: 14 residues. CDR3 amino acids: CASSIGTGPYEQYF. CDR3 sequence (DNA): TGTGCCAGTAGTATCGGGACAGGGCCCTACGAGCAGTACTTC.

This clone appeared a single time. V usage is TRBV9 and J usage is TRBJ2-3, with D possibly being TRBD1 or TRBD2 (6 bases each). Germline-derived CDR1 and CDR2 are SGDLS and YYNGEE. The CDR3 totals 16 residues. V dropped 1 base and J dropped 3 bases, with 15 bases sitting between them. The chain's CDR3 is CASSVIPQGGTDTQYF. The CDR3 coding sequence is TGTGCCAGCAGCGTAATCCCCCAAGGGGGGACAGATACGCAGTATTTT. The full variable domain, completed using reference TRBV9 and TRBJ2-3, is DSGVTQTPKHLITATGQRVTLRCSPRSGDLSVYWYQQSLDQGLQFLIQYYNGEERAKGNILERFSAQQFPDLHSELNLSSLELGDSALYFCASSVIPQGGTDTQYFGPGTRLTVL.

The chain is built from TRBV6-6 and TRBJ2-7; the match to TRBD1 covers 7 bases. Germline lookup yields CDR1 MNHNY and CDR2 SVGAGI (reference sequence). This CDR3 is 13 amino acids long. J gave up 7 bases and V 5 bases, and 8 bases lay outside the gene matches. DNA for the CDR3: TGTGCCAGCAGTACCGGGACAGCCGGGGAGCAGTACTTC. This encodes CASSTGTAGEQYF.

Here the CDR3 reads CASSVGGPDTQYF. The CDR3 coding sequence is TGTGCCAGCAGCGTAGGGGGTCCAGATACGCAGTATTTT. This rearrangement joins TRBV9 to TRBJ2-3; D is unclear. The V and J ends lost 0 bases and 4 bases respectively, with 6 bases between them. This CDR3 is built from 13 residues. Germline loops: CDR1 SGDLS, CDR2 YYNGEE.

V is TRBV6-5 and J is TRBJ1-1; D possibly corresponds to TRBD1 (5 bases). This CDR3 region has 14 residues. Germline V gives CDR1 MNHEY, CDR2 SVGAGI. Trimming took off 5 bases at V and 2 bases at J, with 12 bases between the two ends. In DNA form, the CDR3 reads TGTGCCAGCAGTCTCACGAGGGGAAACACTGAAGCTTTCTTT. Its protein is CASSLTRGNTEAFF.

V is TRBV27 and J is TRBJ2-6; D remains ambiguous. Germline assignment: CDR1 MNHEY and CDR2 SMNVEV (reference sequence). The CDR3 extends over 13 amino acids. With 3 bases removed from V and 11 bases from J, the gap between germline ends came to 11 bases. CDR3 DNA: TGTGCCAGCAGTTTTAGGTATTCGGACGTCCTGACTTTC. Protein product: CASSFRYSDVLTF.

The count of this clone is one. Here the CDR3 reads CASSYSRVWGGELFF. The CDR3 nucleotides read TGTGCCAGCAGTTACTCAAGGGTTTGGGGCGGGGAGCTGTTTTTT. The rearrangement links TRBV6-5 to TRBJ2-2; D is uncertain. The germline gives CDR1 MNHEY, CDR2 SVGAGI. There are 15 residues in the CDR3. Deletions cut 0 bases from V and 7 bases from J, with 12 bases between.

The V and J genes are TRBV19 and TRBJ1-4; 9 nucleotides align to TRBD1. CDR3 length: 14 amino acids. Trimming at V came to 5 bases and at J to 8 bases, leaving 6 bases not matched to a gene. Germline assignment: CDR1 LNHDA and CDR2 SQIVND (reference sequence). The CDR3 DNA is TGTGCCAGTAGTCCCGGGACAGGGATCGAAAAACTGTTTTTT. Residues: CASSPGTGIEKLFF.

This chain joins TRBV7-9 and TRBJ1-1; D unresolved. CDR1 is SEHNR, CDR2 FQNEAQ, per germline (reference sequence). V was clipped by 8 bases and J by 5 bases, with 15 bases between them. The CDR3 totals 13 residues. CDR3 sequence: CASGHGLRTEAFF. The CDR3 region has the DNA TGTGCCAGCGGTCACGGATTACGAACTGAAGCTTTCTTT.

CDR3 amino acids: CASSIGPRVYGYTF. The CDR3 coding sequence is TGTGCCAGTAGTATAGGGCCCAGGGTGTATGGCTACACCTTC. The chain joins TRBV19 to TRBJ1-2; perhaps TRBD1 as D (5 bases). Germline V CDR1 and CDR2: LNHDA, SQIVND (reference sequence). Deletions cut 1 base from V and 5 bases from J, with 11 bases between. This CDR3 is 14 amino acids long.

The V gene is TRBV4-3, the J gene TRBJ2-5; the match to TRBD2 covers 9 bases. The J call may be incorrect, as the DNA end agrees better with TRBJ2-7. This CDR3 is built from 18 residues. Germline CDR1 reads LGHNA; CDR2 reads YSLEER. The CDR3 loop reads CASSQSPNLAGVGYEQYF. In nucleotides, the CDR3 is TGCGCCAGCAGCCAATCACCCAATTTAGCGGGAGTGGGCTACGAGCAGTACTTC.

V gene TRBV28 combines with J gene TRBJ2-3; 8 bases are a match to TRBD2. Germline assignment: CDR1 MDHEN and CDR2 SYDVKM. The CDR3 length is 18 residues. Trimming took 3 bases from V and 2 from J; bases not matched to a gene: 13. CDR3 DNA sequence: TGTGCCAGCAGTTTCTCGGGACTAGGGGGGCAGACCACAGATACGCAGTATTTT. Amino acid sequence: CASSFSGLGGQTTDTQYF.

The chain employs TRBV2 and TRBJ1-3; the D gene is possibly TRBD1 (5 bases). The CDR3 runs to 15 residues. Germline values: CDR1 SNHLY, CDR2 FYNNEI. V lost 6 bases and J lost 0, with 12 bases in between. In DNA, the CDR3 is TGTGCCAGCAGCGGGGGACGGAACTCTGGAAACACCATATATTTT. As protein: CASSGGRNSGNTIYF.

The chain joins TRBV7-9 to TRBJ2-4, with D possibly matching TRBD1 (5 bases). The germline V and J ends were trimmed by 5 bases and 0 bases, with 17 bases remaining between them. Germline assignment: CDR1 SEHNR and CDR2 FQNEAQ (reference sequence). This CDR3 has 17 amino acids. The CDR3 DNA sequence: TGTGCCAGCAGCCCCCTAGGGGAAATACGAGCCAAAAACATTCAGTACTTC. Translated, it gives CASSPLGEIRAKNIQYF.

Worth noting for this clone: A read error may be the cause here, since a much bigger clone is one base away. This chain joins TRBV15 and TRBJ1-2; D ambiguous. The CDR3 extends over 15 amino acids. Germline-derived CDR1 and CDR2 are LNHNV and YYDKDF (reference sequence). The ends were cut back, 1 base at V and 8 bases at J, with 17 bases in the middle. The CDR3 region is CATSRVRKDPFGYTF. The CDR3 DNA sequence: TGTGCCACCAGCAGAGTGCGTAAGGACCCCTTCGGCTACACCTTC. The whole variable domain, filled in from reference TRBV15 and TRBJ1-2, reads DAMVIQNPRYQVTQFGKPVTLSCSQTLNHNVMYWYQQKSSQAPKLLFHYYDKDFNNEADTPDNFQSRRPNTSFCFLDIRSPGLGDTAMYLCATSRVRKDPFGYTFGSGTRLTVV.

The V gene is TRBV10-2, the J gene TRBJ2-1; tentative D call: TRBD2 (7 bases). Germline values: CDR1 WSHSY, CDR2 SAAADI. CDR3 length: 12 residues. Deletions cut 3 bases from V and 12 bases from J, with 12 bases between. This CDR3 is CASSDWGGGQFF. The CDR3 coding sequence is TGCGCCAGCAGTGATTGGGGAGGGGGGCAGTTCTTC.

Here the CDR3 DNA reads TGTGCCAGCAGCCCGGGACTAGGATTACTGAATGAGCAGTTCTTC. Its translation is CASSPGLGLLNEQFF. The chain employs TRBV13 and TRBJ2-1; 8 bases fit TRBD2. The germline gives CDR1 PRHDT, CDR2 FYEKMQ (reference sequence). V shed 5 bases, J shed 7 bases, and the junction held 10 bases outside the gene matches. The CDR3 totals 15 residues.

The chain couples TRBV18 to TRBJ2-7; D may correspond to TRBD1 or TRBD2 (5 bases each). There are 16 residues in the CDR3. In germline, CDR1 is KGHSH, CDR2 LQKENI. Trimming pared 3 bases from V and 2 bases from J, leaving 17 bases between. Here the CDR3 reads CASSPAGRVVPYEQYF. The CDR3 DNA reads TGTGCCAGCTCACCGGCGGGCAGGGTTGTCCCCTACGAGCAGTACTTC.

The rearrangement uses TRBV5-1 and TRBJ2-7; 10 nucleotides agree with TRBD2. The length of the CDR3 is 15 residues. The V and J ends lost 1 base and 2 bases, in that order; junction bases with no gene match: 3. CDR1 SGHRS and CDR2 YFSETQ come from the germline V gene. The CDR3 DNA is TGCGCCAGCAGCTTGACACTAGCGGGACCCTACGAGCAGTACTTC. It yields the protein CASSLTLAGPYEQYF.

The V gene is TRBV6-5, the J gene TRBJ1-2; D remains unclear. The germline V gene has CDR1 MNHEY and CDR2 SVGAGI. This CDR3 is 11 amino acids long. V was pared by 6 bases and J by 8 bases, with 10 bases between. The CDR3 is CASSGQDGYTF. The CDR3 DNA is TGTGCCAGCAGCGGCCAGGACGGCTACACCTTC.

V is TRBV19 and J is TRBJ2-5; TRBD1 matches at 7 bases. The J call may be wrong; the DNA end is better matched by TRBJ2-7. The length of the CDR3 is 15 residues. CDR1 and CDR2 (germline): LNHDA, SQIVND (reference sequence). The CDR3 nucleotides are TGTGCCAGTAGTATGGGGGACAGAGTGCTTCACGAGCAGTACTTC. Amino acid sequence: CASSMGDRVLHEQYF.

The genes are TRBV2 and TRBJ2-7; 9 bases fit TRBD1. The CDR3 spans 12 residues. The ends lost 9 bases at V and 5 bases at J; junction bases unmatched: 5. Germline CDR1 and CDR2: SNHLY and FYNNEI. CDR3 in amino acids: CASRDRAHEQYF. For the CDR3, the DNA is TGTGCCAGTCGGGACAGGGCCCACGAGCAGTACTTC. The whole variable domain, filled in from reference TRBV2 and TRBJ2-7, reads EPEVTQTPSHQVTQMGQEVILRCVPISNHLYFYWYRQILGQKVEFLVSFYNNEISEKSEIFDDQFSVERPDGSNFTLKIRSTKLEDSAMYFCASRDRAHEQYFGPGTRLTVT.

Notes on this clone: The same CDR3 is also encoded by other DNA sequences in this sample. CDR3 DNA: TGTGCCAGCAGCGTAGTTGGTACCGGGGAGCTGTTTTTT. Its protein product is CASSVVGTGELFF. The chain is built from TRBV9 and TRBJ2-2, with D hard to call. CDR3 length equals 13 residues. Germline loops: CDR1 SGDLS, CDR2 YYNGEE. The germline V and J ends were trimmed by 0 bases and 5 bases, with 5 bases remaining between them.

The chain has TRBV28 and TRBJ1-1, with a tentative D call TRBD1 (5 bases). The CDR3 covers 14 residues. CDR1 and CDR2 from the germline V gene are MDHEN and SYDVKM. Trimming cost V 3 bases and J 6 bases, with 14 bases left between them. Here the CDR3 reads CASSFRQGGSEAFF. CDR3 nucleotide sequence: TGTGCCAGCAGTTTTCGTCAGGGTGGCTCTGAAGCTTTCTTT.

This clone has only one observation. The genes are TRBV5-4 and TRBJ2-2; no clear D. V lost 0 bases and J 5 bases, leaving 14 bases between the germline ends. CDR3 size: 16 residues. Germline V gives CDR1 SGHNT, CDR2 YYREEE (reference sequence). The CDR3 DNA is TGTGCCAGCAGCTTGGCCGATAGGGCAGCAACCGGGGAGCTGTTTTTT. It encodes CASSLADRAATGELFF.

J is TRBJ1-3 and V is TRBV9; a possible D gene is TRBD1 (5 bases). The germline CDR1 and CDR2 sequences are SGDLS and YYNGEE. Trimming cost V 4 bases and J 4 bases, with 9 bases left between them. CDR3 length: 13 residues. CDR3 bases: TGTGCCAGCAGCCCCGGACAAGGAAACACCATATATTTT. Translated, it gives CASSPGQGNTIYF.

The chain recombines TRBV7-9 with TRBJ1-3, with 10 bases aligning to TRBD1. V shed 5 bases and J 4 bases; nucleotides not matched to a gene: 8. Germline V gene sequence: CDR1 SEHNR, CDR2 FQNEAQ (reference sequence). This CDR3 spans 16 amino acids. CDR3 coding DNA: TGTGCCAGCAGCAAAAGACAGGGGGCGATGGGAAACACCATATATTTT. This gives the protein CASSKRQGAMGNTIYF.

The CDR3 spells CASSSYPPSDHNEQFF. CDR3 nucleotides: TGTGCCAGCTCATCCTACCCACCGTCAGACCACAATGAGCAGTTCTTC. This rearrangement joins TRBV18 to TRBJ2-1; D gene uncertain. Trimming left V 5 bases short and J 5 bases short, with 19 bases between. CDR3 length: 16 residues. Germline V gene data show CDR1 as KGHSH and CDR2 as LQKENI.

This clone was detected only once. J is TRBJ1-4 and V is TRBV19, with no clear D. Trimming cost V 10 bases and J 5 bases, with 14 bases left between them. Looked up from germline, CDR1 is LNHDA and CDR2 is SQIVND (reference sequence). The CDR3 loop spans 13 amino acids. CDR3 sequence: CATSAGLNEKLFF. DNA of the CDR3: TGTGCCACTTCGGCAGGACTCAATGAAAAACTGTTTTTT.

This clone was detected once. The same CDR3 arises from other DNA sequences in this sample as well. The DNA for the CDR3 is TGTGCCAGCAGTTACTCCACGGGGGGCACTGAAGCTTTCTTT. This gives the protein CASSYSTGGTEAFF. The chain carries TRBV6-5 and TRBJ1-1; D might be TRBD1 (5 bases). The V end lost 0 bases, the J end lost 4 bases, and 9 bases lay between the germline ends. This CDR3 spans 14 amino acids. Germline V gene data show CDR1 as MNHEY and CDR2 as SVGAGI.